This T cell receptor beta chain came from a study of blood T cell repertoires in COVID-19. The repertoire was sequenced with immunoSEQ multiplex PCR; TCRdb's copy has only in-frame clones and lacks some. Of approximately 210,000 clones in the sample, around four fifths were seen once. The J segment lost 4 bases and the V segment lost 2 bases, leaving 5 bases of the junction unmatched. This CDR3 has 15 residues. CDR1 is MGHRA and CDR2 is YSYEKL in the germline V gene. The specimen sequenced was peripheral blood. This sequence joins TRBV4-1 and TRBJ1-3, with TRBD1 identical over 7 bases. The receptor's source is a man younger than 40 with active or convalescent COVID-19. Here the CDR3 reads CASSQRQGAGNTIYF. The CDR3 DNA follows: TGCGCCAGCAGCCAACGACAGGGTGCGGGAAACACCATATATTTT.